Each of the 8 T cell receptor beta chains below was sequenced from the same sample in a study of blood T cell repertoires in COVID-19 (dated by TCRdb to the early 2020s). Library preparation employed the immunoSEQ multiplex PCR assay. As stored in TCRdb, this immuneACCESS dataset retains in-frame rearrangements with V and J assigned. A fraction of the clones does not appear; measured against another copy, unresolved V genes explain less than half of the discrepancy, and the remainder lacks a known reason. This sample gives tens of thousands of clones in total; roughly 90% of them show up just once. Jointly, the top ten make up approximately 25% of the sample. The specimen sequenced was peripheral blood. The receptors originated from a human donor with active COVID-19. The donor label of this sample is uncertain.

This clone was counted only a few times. The DNA of the CDR3 is TGTGCCAGCAGCCATTACGCGGGACAGGGAACCGGGGAGCTGTTTTTT. As protein: CASSHYAGQGTGELFF. This chain uses TRBV7-9 with TRBJ2-2; 9 bases align to TRBD1. The CDR3 runs to 16 residues. CDR1 is SEHNR and CDR2 is FQNEAQ in the germline V gene (reference sequence). Trimming took 5 bases from V and 5 from J; bases not matched to a gene: 9.

The CDR3 DNA reads as TGTGCCACCCCAGCGGGGGGGAGGAACAATGAGCAGTTCTTC. This codes for CATPAGGRNNEQFF. The V and J genes are TRBV5-4 and TRBJ2-1; 10 nucleotides agree with TRBD2. The germline V gene has CDR1 SGHNT and CDR2 YYREEE (reference sequence). Losses at the gene ends were 9 bases for V and 5 bases for J; bases not matched to a gene: 8. This CDR3 has 14 residues.

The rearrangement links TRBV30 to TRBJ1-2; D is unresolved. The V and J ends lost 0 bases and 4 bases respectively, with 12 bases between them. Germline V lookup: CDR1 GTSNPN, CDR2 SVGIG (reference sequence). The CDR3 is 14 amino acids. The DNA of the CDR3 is TGTGCCTGGAGTGTACCGCCCCAGGTCTATGGCTACACCTTC. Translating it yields CAWSVPPQVYGYTF.

CDR3 loop: CATSDPGQGGADTQYF. CDR3 coding DNA: TGTGCCACCAGTGATCCGGGACAGGGAGGAGCAGATACGCAGTATTTT. This rearrangement joins TRBV24-1 to TRBJ2-3, with 9 bases fitting TRBD1. V shed 3 bases and J 4 bases; nucleotides not matched to a gene: 7. Germline V CDR1 and CDR2: KGHDR, SFDVKD. The CDR3 length is 16 residues.

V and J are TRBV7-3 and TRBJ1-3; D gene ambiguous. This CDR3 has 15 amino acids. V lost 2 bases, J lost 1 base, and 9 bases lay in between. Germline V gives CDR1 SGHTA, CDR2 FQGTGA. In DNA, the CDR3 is TGTGCCAGCAGCTTATCCCCCGGGTCTGGAAACACCATATATTTT. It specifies CASSLSPGSGNTIYF.

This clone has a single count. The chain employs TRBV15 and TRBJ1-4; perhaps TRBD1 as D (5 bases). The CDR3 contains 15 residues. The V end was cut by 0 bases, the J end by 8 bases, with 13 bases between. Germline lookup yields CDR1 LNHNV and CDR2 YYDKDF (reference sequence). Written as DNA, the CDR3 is TGTGCCACCAGCAGAGATCAGGGATCGCACGAAAAACTGTTTTTT. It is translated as CATSRDQGSHEKLFF.

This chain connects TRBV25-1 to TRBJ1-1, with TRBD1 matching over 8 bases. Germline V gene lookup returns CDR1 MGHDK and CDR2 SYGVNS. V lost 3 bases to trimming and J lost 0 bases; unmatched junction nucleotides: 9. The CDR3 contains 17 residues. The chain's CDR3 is CASSDEGTGTMNTEAFF. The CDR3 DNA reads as TGTGCCAGCAGTGACGAAGGGACAGGAACCATGAACACTGAAGCTTTCTTT. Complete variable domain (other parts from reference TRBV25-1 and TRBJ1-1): EADIYQTPRYLVIGTGKKITLECSQTMGHDKMYWYQQDPGMELHLIHYSYGVNSTEKGDLSSESTVSRIRTEHFPLTLESARPSHTSQYLCASSDEGTGTMNTEAFFGQGTRLTVV.

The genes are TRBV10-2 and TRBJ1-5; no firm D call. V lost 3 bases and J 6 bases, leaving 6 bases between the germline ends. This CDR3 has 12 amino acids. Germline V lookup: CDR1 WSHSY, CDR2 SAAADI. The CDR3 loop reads CASSDGSQPQHF. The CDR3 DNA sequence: TGCGCCAGCAGTGATGGCAGTCAGCCCCAGCATTTT.